Listed below are T cell receptor beta chains from one sample, sequenced in a study of identifying expanded T cells in peripheral blood. Profiling relied on immunoSEQ multiplex PCR, and the TCRdb table lists in-frame clones only, not all of them. The sample lists about 130,000 clones; 86% were seen once. The sequencing sample was made of blood. All receptors come from a person aged 18 to 75 in good health. Each CDR3 is given with its conserved first and last residue. The D gene is left open where the match is weak. Clone size is not always given. Where it is, it says once, few, many or a class for expanded clones.

once	TRBV6-1	TRBJ2-7	TRBD1	16	TGTGCCAGCAGTGAAGCGACCGGGACAGGGGGTTACGAGCAGTACTTC	CASSEATGTGGYEQYF
.	TRBV29-1	TRBJ2-2	TRBD1	15	TGCAGCGTCCACCGGGACAGCACGAACACCGGGGAGCTGTTTTTT	CSVHRDSTNTGELFF
.	TRBV7-3	TRBJ2-2	.	15	TGTGCCAGCAGCCCTCGACTAGGTAGCACCGGGGAGCTGTTTTTT	CASSPRLGSTGELFF
.	TRBV18	TRBJ1-1	.	13	TGTGCCAGCTCATCCGGCCTGAACACTGAAGCTTTCTTT	CASSSGLNTEAFF
.	TRBV19	TRBJ1-2	.	14	TGTGCCAGTATTGACCCGGGACTTCACTATGGCTACACCTTC	CASIDPGLHYGYTF
.	TRBV2	TRBJ1-5	.	14	TGTGCCAGCAGCGGACCGATAAGCAATCAGCCCCAGCATTTT	CASSGPISNQPQHF
.	TRBV7-9	TRBJ2-7	.	13	TGTGCCAGCAGTTACCGGGACGGGTACGAGCAGTACTTC	CASSYRDGYEQYF
.	TRBV9	TRBJ2-3	.	15	TGTGCCAGCAGCGTAGTAGCGGAGGGGGTAGATACGCAGTATTTT	CASSVVAEGVDTQYF
.	TRBV6-1	TRBJ2-4	TRBD1	11	TGTGCCAGCAGTAGACAGGGTGGTCAGTACTTC	CASSRQGGQYF
once	TRBV6-4	TRBJ1-3	TRBD1	16	TGTGCCAGCAGTGACTGGAACAGGGGCTCCGGGGACACCATATATTTT	CASSDWNRGSGDTIYF
.	TRBV7-8	TRBJ1-2	TRBD1	15	TGTGCCAGCAGCCGACAGGGGGACGGGTCCGACGGCTACACCTTC	CASSRQGDGSDGYTF
.	TRBV11-2	TRBJ2-7	TRBD1	15	TGTGCCAGCAGCTTATTACGACAGGGGCTCAACGAGCAGTACTTC	CASSLLRQGLNEQYF
few	TRBV30	TRBJ2-2	.	16	TGTGCCTGGAGTGTGGCGAGGGTTAGGCGCCCCGGGGAGCTGTTTTTT	CAWSVARVRRPGELFF
.	TRBV7-9	TRBJ2-5	.	13	TGTGCCAGCAGCTTTTCAGGGTCCGAGACCCAGTACTTC	CASSFSGSETQYF
.	TRBV7-9	TRBJ2-7	TRBD1	15	TGTGCCAGCAGCTTAAGGCAGGGGGCGGAAAACGAGCAGTACTTC	CASSLRQGAENEQYF
.	TRBV28	TRBJ1-2	TRBD1	16	TGTGCCAGCAGTTCCCCCGGGACAGGGGGTAGCTATGGCTACACCTTC	CASSSPGTGGSYGYTF
.	TRBV5-4	TRBJ2-1	TRBD2	17	TGTGCCAGCAGCTTGGGGCCTACTAGCGGGGTAAAGGATGAGCAGTTCTTC	CASSLGPTSGVKDEQFF
once	TRBV6-5	TRBJ1-3	.	15	TGTGCCAGCAGTTACGGGGGGCCTTCTGGAAACACCATATATTTT	CASSYGGPSGNTIYF
few	TRBV7-2	TRBJ1-6	.	16	TGTGCCAGCAGCTTAGCTTACAGCCAAGGTCGCTCACCCCTCCACTTT	CASSLAYSQGRSPLHF
.	TRBV6-1	TRBJ1-5	.	13	TGTGCCAGCAGGGCGGACCCTAATCGGCCCCAGCATTTT	CASRADPNRPQHF
.	TRBV19	TRBJ1-5	.	15	TGTGCCAGTAGTATCTCCGTTCAGGGCAATCAGCCCCAGCATTTT	CASSISVQGNQPQHF
.	TRBV7-9	TRBJ2-5	.	13	TGTGCCAGCAGCCACCCGAGGGGGGAGACCCAGTACTTC	CASSHPRGETQYF
.	TRBV5-6	TRBJ1-5	TRBD1	14	TGTGCCAGCAGCCTTACAGGGGTGAGTCAGCCCCAGCATTTT	CASSLTGVSQPQHF
once	TRBV6-6	TRBJ2-7	.	13	TGTGCCAGCAACCGGGGCGGAGCCTACGAGCAGTACTTC	CASNRGGAYEQYF
once	TRBV6-4	TRBJ2-3	.	13	TGTGCCAGCAGTGACAGGGGCACAGATACGCAGTATTTT	CASSDRGTDTQYF
.	TRBV2	TRBJ2-4	.	17	TGTGCCAGCAGTTCGGGACATCCTGCGATGGGCAAAAACATTCAGTACTTC	CASSSGHPAMGKNIQYF
.	TRBV5-4	TRBJ2-5	TRBD2	15	TGTGCCAGCAGCCCCGGGACTAGCAGCCAAGAGACCCAGTACTTC	CASSPGTSSQETQYF
.	TRBV5-3	TRBJ1-5	.	16	TGTGCCAGAAGCTTGTTCCCGGCCACTCATTATCAGCCCCAGCATTTT	CARSLFPATHYQPQHF
.	TRBV10-3	TRBJ1-2	.	15	TGTGCCATCACCCCTGGGACCCAAACCGGCTATGGCTACACCTTC	CAITPGTQTGYGYTF
.	TRBV5-4	TRBJ2-5	.	14	TGTGCCAGCAGCTTCGGGAACAACCAAGAGACCCAGTACTTC	CASSFGNNQETQYF
.	TRBV9	TRBJ2-1	.	17	TGTGCCAGCAGCCCCCGACCCGGTACTGCCTCTTACAATGAGCAGTTCTTC	CASSPRPGTASYNEQFF
.	TRBV21-1	TRBJ1-4	.	13	TGTGCCAGCAGTCCGGACAGTAATGAAAAACTGTTTTTT	CASSPDSNEKLFF
.	TRBV5-6	TRBJ2-7	TRBD2	15	TGTGCCAGCAGCTTGGGACTAGCGGGGGCGGTAGAGCAGTACTTC	CASSLGLAGAVEQYF
.	TRBV10-1	TRBJ1-1	.	14	TGCGCCAGCAGTGGGGCCCCTCGGGGCACTGAAGCTTTCTTT	CASSGAPRGTEAFF